This entry lists 11 T cell receptor beta chains sequenced from one sample in a study of early T cells in non-severe SARS-CoV-2 infection. TCRdb re-analysed the 5' RACE reads in MiXCR, keeping a single row per CDR3 protein. The sample shows approximately 20,000 distinct CDR3 sequences, around 4% of them seen only once. Material: whole blood. All receptors derive from an adult who was a healthcare worker with PCR-confirmed SARS-CoV-2 infection or an uninfected control (not recorded which).

This clonotype occurred a few times. The chain couples TRBV6-5 to TRBJ2-2; 7 bases are a match to TRBD2. The junction had 17 bases not matched to a gene; V was cut back by 5 bases and J by 5 bases. The CDR3 is 18 residues long. The germline V gene has CDR1 MNHEY and CDR2 SVGAGI. CDR3 coding DNA: TGTGCCAGCAGTCCTAGACTAGCTCTCGGGGGTAGTACCGGGGAGCTGTTTTTT. Translating gives CASSPRLALGGSTGELFF.

This clonotype showed up many times. The chain recombines TRBV6-6 with TRBJ1-5; D may be TRBD1 (6 bases). The length of the CDR3 is 16 residues. Trimming shortened V by 5 bases and J by 0 bases, and 14 bases separated the two germline ends. The germline gives CDR1 MNHNY, CDR2 SVGAGI (reference sequence). The CDR3 region has the DNA TGTGCCAGCAGTCCCCAACAGGGAAATAGCAATCAGCCCCAGCATTTT. Its translation is CASSPQQGNSNQPQHF.

This clonotype was seen at least ten times. The rearrangement links TRBV5-6 to TRBJ2-7; 7 bases agree with TRBD1. This CDR3 is 12 amino acids long. Germline assignment: CDR1 SGHDT and CDR2 YYEEEE. V gave up 4 bases and J gave up 5 bases; unmatched junction bases: 3. The CDR3 DNA is TGTGCCAGCAGCACCGACAGGGACGAGCAGTACTTC. This translates into CASSTDRDEQYF. The full variable domain, completed using reference TRBV5-6 and TRBJ2-7, is DAGVTQSPTHLIKTRGQQVTLRCSPKSGHDTVSWYQQALGQGPQFIFQYYEEEERQRGNFPDRFSGHQFPNYSSELNVNALLLGDSALYLCASSTDRDEQYFGPGTRLTVT.

There are many counts of this clonotype. This rearrangement joins TRBV7-9 to TRBJ2-1; D is ambiguous. Germline CDR1 is SEHNR and CDR2 is FQNEAQ (reference sequence). Trimming took 5 bases from V and 8 from J, leaving 4 bases between them. The CDR3 runs to 10 residues. The CDR3, as DNA: TGTGCCAGCAGCCAATATGAGCAGTTCTTC. Translating it yields CASSQYEQFF.

In its sample, this clonotype ranks as medium-sized. The CDR3: CASSSQAAGANVLTF. CDR3 in DNA: TGTGCCAGCAGCTCCCAGGCGGCTGGGGCCAACGTCCTGACTTTC. The rearrangement links TRBV13 to TRBJ2-6; D is unclear. Deletions cut 4 bases from V and 2 bases from J, with 9 bases between. Looked up from germline, CDR1 is PRHDT and CDR2 is FYEKMQ (reference sequence). The CDR3 loop spans 15 amino acids.

This clonotype showed up many times. The J gene is TRBJ1-6, the V gene TRBV20-1; 7 bases match TRBD1. Trimming at V came to 1 base and at J to 10 bases, leaving 4 bases not matched to a gene. The CDR3 runs 13 residues. Germline V gene lookup returns CDR1 DFQATT and CDR2 SNEGSKA (reference sequence). The CDR3 DNA follows: TGCAGTGCTAGAGGGCAGGGGGGGTCACCCCTCCACTTT. It specifies CSARGQGGSPLHF.

The table lists this clonotype with many counts. The CDR3 reads CASSHNLDTTNEKLFF. The CDR3 DNA reads TGTGCCAGCAGCCACAATTTGGACACAACTAATGAAAAACTGTTTTTT. The chain couples TRBV7-2 to TRBJ1-4; TRBD1 is a possible D gene (5 bases). The CDR3 extends over 16 amino acids. V lost 5 bases to trimming and J lost 0 bases, with 13 bases between them. Germline lookup yields CDR1 SGHTA and CDR2 FQGNSA.

This clonotype was seen ten or more times. The chain links TRBV19 to TRBJ2-2; TRBD1 agrees at 7 bases. Germline V lookup: CDR1 LNHDA, CDR2 SQIVND (reference sequence). The CDR3 runs to 14 residues. V shed 8 bases, J shed 8 bases, and the junction held 11 bases outside the gene matches. Here the CDR3 reads CASSGQRSSGELFF. The CDR3, as DNA: TGTGCCAGTTCGGGACAGAGGTCCTCGGGGGAGCTGTTTTTT. The entire variable domain, with the rest obtained from reference TRBV19 and TRBJ2-2, is as follows: DGGITQSPKYLFRKEGQNVTLSCEQNLNHDAMYWYRQDPGQGLRLIYYSQIVNDFQKGDIAEGYSVSREKKESFPLTVTSAQKNPTAFYLCASSGQRSSGELFFGEGSRLTVL.

This clonotype was picked up many times. This chain links TRBV21-1 with TRBJ2-7. TRBV21-1 is reported as a pseudogene. This CDR3 is 16 amino acids long. The CDR3 spells CASSKAGPPQSYEQYF. CDR3 sequence (DNA): TGTGCCAGCAGCAAAGCAGGACCACCACAGTCCTACGAGCAGTACTTC.

This clonotype was seen only a few times. CDR3 sequence: CASSHGVAGGPAEQYF. Written as DNA, the CDR3 is TGTGCCAGCAGTCACGGAGTAGCGGGGGGGCCGGCCGAGCAGTACTTC. This sequence joins TRBV6-5 and TRBJ2-7; 11 bases fit TRBD2. Trimming took 5 bases from V and 6 from J; bases not matched to a gene: 12. Germline V gene data show CDR1 as MNHEY and CDR2 as SVGAGI. This CDR3 is 16 amino acids long.

This clonotype was seen at least ten times. At one boundary the junction diverges from the germline segment, which might be a read error. This chain uses TRBV7-7 with TRBJ1-1; D is unclear. Per the germline V gene, CDR1 is SSHAT and CDR2 is FNYEAQ (reference sequence). The length of the CDR3 is 13 residues. CDR3 amino acids: CASSSQENTEAFF. CDR3 sequence (DNA): TGTGCTAGCAGCTCGCAGGAGAACACTGAAGCTTTCTTT.